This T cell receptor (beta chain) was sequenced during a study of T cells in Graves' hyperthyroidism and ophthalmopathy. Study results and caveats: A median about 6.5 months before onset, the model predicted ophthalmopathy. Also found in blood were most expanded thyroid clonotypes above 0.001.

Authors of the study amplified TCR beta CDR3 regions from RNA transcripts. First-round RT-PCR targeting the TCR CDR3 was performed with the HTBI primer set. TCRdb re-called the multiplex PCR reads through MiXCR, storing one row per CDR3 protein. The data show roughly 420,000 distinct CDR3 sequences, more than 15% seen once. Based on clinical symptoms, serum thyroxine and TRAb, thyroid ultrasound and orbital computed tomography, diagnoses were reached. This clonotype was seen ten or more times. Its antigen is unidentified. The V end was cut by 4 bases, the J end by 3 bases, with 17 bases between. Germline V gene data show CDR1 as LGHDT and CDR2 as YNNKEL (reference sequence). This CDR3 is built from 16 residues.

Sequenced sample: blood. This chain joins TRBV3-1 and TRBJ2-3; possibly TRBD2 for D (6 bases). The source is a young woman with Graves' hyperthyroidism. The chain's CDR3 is CASSPVRGYQTDTQYF. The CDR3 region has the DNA TGTGCCAGCAGCCCGGTTCGGGGGTACCAAACAGATACGCAGTATTTT.